The T cell receptor (beta chain) described here comes from a study of identical twins. Findings of the study overall: While abundant cord blood beta clonotypes carried fewer insertions, memory repertoires showed no such pattern. Out-of-frame alpha sequences shared by twins showed excess low generation probability.

Only healthy Caucasians were included as donors. This CDR3 has 17 residues. The trim removed 0 bases at V and 10 bases at J, leaving 8 bases unmatched. Germline assignment: CDR1 MRHNA and CDR2 SNTAGT. This clonotype has just a few counts. The antigen remains undetermined. With template switching, a universal primer site was added, and the cDNA carried unique molecular identifiers. Each CDR3 protein gets one entry after TCRdb re-called the 5' RACE reads with MiXCR. The sample comprises 1,800,000 or so distinct CDR3 sequences, more than 30% of which are singletons, and about 0.3% rests with the top ten. The TCR was taken from a newborn girl in good health. The specimen was cord blood. This rearrangement joins TRBV6-4 to TRBJ2-3, with TRBD2 matching 15 bases. DNA for the CDR3: TGTGCCAGCAGTGACTCGGGACTAGCGGGGGGTGTAATCGCGCAGTATTTT. Translated: CASSDSGLAGGVIAQYF.